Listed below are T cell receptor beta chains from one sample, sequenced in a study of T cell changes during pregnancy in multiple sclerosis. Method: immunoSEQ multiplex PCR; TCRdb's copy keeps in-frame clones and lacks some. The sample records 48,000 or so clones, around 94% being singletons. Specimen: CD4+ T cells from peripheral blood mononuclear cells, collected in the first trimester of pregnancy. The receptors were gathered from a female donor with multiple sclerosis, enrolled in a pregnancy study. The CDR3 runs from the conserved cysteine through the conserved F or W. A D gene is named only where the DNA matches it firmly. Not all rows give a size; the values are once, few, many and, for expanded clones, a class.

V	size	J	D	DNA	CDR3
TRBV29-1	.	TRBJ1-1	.	TGCAGCGTTGTCGGTACTGAAGCTTTCTTT	CSVVGTEAFF
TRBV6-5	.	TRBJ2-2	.	TGTGCCAGCAGATCACTAGATCCAACCGGGGAGCTGTTTTTT	CASRSLDPTGELFF
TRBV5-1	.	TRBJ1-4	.	TGCGCCAGCAGCTTGGCCTCGCGACAGGCCTCAACTAATGAAAAACTGTTTTTT	CASSLASRQASTNEKLFF
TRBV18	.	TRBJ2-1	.	TGTGCCAGCTGCCATTCAGGGTCTTCTGAGCAGTTCTTC	CASCHSGSSEQFF
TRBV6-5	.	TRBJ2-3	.	TGTGCCAGCAGTTTGGCGGGCACAGATACGCAGTATTTT	CASSLAGTDTQYF
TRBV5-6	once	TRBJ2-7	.	TGTGCCAGCAGCTTGAGGCCGTTAAAGGGGGCCTACGAGCAGTACTTC	CASSLRPLKGAYEQYF
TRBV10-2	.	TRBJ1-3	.	TGCGCCAGCAGCACCGACAGGAACACCATATATTTT	CASSTDRNTIYF
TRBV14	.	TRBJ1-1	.	TGTGCCAGCAGACTTATCGACAGAAACACTGAAGCTTTCTTT	CASRLIDRNTEAFF
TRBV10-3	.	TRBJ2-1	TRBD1	TGTGCCAGCCAGACAGGGTCAGGGCTCGAGAACAATGAGCAGTTCTTC	CASQTGSGLENNEQFF
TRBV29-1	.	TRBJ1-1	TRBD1	TGCAGCGTCGACAGACAGGGGGCGCGGGCTTTCTTT	CSVDRQGARAFF
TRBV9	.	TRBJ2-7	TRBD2	TGTGCCAGCAGCCCCCGACTAGCGGTACCTTCCTACGAGCAGTACTTC	CASSPRLAVPSYEQYF
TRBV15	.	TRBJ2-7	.	TGTGCCACCAGCAGTCCAAGTCGCGGATACGAGCAGTACTTC	CATSSPSRGYEQYF
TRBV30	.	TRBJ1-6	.	TGTGCCTGGAGGCTTGGACTTAATAATTCACCCCTCCACTTT	CAWRLGLNNSPLHF
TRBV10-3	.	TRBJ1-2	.	TGTGCCATCAGTGAGGCTTATATACAGGGCACCACTAATGGCTACACCTTC	CAISEAYIQGTTNGYTF
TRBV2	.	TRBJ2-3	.	TGTGCCAGCAGTTCCAGTGGGCTTCTCACAGATACGCAGTATTTT	CASSSSGLLTDTQYF
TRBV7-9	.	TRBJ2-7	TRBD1	TGTGCCAGCAGCTCCGGGACAGGGACCTACGAGCAGTACTTC	CASSSGTGTYEQYF
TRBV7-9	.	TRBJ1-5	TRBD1	TGTGCCAGCAGCTTAGTTGCTTGGCCAACAGGGGTCGGTCAGCCCCAGCATTTT	CASSLVAWPTGVGQPQHF
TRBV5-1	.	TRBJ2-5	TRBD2	TGCGCCAGCAGCTTGGCTAGCGGAAAAGAGACCCAGTACTTC	CASSLASGKETQYF
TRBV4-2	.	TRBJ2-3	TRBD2	TGTGCCAGCAGCCAACTTGGAGCGGGGGAGATTTACACAGATACGCAGTATTTT	CASSQLGAGEIYTDTQYF
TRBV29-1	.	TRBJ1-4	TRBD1	TGCGGCGTGGGGACAGTAAATGAAAAACTGTTTTTT	CGVGTVNEKLFF
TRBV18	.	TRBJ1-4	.	TGTGCCAGCTCCCGGGGGGCCGACGAAAAACTGTTTTTT	CASSRGADEKLFF
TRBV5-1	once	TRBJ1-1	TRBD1	TGCGCCAGCAGCTTGGGGGTGGGACAGGGCGCTGAAGCTTTCTTT	CASSLGVGQGAEAFF
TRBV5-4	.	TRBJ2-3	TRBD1	TGTGCCAGCAGCCGAACAGGGGATTTAACAGATACGCAGTATTTT	CASSRTGDLTDTQYF
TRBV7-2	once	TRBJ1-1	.	TGTGCCAGCAGCGCGGACAGGAACACTGAAGCTTTCTTT	CASSADRNTEAFF
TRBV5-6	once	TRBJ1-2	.	TGTGCCAGCAGCTTGAGTCCTTTCGTTCTGCGGCGGGACGGCTACACCTTC	CASSLSPFVLRRDGYTF
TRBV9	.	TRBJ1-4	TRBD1	TGTGCCAGCAGCGAGGGACAGGGGACTAATGAAAAACTGTTTTTT	CASSEGQGTNEKLFF
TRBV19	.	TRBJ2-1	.	TGTGCCAGTAGTGCCAGGGGTGCCAATGAGCAGTTCTTC	CASSARGANEQFF
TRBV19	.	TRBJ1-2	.	TGTGCCAGTAACAATCTAAGGGGGTTCTATGGCTACACCTTC	CASNNLRGFYGYTF
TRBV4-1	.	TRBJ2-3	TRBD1	TGCGCCAGCAGCCAAGATCCACAGGGGGCTGGCACAGATACGCAGTATTTT	CASSQDPQGAGTDTQYF
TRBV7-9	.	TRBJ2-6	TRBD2	TGTGCCAGCACCGGGGGGTCTGGGGCCAACGTCCTGACTTTC	CASTGGSGANVLTF
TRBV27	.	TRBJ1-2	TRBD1	TGTGCCAGCGGCTTGGACAGGGGAAGCTATGGCTACACCTTC	CASGLDRGSYGYTF
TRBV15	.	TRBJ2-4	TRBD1	TGTGCCACCAGCGAAGGGGGGACAGGGGGCCTCGGGGCCAAAAACATTCAGTACTTC	CATSEGGTGGLGAKNIQYF
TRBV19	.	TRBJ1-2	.	TGTGCCAGTAGCCTAGACAGGTGGAGTTATGGCTACACCTTC	CASSLDRWSYGYTF
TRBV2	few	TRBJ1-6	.	TGTGCCAGCCAGAAGGGACTAGATAATTCACCCCTCCACTTT	CASQKGLDNSPLHF
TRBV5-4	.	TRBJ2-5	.	TGTGCCAGCAGCTATATTCAAGGAACTAGATGGGCGGAGACCCAGTACTTC	CASSYIQGTRWAETQYF
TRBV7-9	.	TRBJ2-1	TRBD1	TGTGCCAGCAGCCCCAGGGGGCTATTTGGTTCTGGTGAGCAGTTCTTC	CASSPRGLFGSGEQFF
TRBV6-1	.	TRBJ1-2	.	TGTGCCAGCAGTGAACAGGTCTCCTCCCACTATGGCTACACCTTC	CASSEQVSSHYGYTF
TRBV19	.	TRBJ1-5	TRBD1	TGTGCCAGTAGTAAATGGGGCAGGGGGCGCGGCAATCAGCCCCAGCATTTT	CASSKWGRGRGNQPQHF
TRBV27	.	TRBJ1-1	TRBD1	TGTGCCACCAGCATGGGACAGTTGAACACTGAAGCTTTCTTT	CATSMGQLNTEAFF
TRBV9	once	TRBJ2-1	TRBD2	TGTGCCAGCAGTGACCTGTTGAAGCGGGGGGGCTCCAATGAGCAGTTCTTC	CASSDLLKRGGSNEQFF
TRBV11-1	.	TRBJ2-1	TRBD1	TGTGCCAGCAGCCCGACCGGACAGGGAAAGGACAATGAGCAGTTCTTC	CASSPTGQGKDNEQFF
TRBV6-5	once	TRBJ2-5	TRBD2	TGTGCCAGCATGTCTAGCGGGGTCCGGGAGACCCAGTACTTC	CASMSSGVRETQYF